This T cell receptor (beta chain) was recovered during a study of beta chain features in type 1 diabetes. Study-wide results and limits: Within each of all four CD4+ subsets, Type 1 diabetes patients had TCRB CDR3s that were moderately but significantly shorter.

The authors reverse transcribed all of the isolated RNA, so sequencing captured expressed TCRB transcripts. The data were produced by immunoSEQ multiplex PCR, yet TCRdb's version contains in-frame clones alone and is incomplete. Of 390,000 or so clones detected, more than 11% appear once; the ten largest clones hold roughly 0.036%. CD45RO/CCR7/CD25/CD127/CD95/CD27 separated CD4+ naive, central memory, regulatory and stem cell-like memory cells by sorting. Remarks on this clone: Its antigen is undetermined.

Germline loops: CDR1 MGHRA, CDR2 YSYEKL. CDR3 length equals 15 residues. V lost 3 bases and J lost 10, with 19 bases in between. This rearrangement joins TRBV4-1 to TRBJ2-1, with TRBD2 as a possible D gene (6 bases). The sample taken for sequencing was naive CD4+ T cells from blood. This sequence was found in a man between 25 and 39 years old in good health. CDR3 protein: CASSHRDSQGYEQFF. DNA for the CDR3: TGCGCCAGCAGCCACCGGGACTCCCAAGGGTACGAGCAGTTCTTC.